Listed below are T cell receptor beta chains from one sample, sequenced in a study of low-dose radiotherapy and immunotherapy resistance in tumors. TCRdb independently ran MiXCR on the reads; one entry per CDR3 protein. The sample consists of tens of thousands of distinct CDR3 sequences, about 23% of them appearing once. The sequencing used PBMCs, collected before treatment. The source is a male donor with prostate cancer. CDR3s include the opening cysteine and the closing phenylalanine or tryptophan.

v_gene	j_gene	CDR3aa
TRBV20-1	TRBJ2-3	CSAVGALRAPDTQYF
TRBV9	TRBJ2-3	CASSVTRDTQYF
TRBV7-2	TRBJ1-5	CASSPRGGNQPQHF
TRBV12-3/TRBV12-4	TRBJ2-2	CASSRGWENTGELFF
TRBV27	TRBJ1-5	CASSLTGTDQPQHF
TRBV11-1	TRBJ2-1	CASSPDRDTYNEQFF
TRBV6-1	TRBJ2-3	CASSEKMAGGLDTQYF
TRBV10-3	TRBJ2-3	CAIRVGATDTQYF
TRBV2	TRBJ1-2	CASSERVLGGYTF
TRBV6-2/TRBV6-3	TRBJ2-1	CASSYTGTSGKNEQFF
TRBV6-2/TRBV6-3	TRBJ2-3	CASSAWAGAGTDTQYF
TRBV4-1	TRBJ2-2	CASSQFSGELFF
TRBV5-1	TRBJ2-7	CASSPTRASYEQYF
TRBV7-2	TRBJ2-1	CASSYKGVSYYNEQFF